The next 5 T cell receptor beta chains were all read from a single sample in a study of T cells after yellow fever vaccination. TCRdb independently ran MiXCR on the 5' RACE reads; one entry per CDR3 protein. The sample has 300,000 to 400,000 distinct CDR3 sequences, about 10% seen once. This sample comprised CD4+ T cells sorted from PBMCs, obtained 45 days after the yellow fever booster vaccination. These receptors were taken from a man in his late teens or twenties who received the YFV17D yellow fever vaccine.

At least ten counts were recorded for this clonotype. This chain connects TRBV25-1 to TRBJ2-2; possible D gene TRBD2, 5 bases. V gave up 2 bases and J gave up 8 bases, with 21 bases separating them. The CDR3 runs 17 residues. Germline assignment: CDR1 MGHDK and CDR2 SYGVNS. CDR3 sequence reads: CASSEGFLGLRRGELFF. The CDR3, as DNA: TGTGCCAGCAGTGAAGGATTCCTAGGACTGCGTCGAGGGGAGCTGTTTTTT.

The gene calls are TRBV10-1 and TRBJ2-3, with D perhaps given as TRBD1 or TRBD2 (5 bases each). From germline, CDR1 is WNHNN and CDR2 SYGVQD (reference sequence). The ends were cut back, 0 bases at V and 5 bases at J, with 12 bases in the middle. This CDR3 has 15 residues. CDR3 protein: CASSESRGFRDTQYF. CDR3 coding DNA: TGCGCCAGCAGTGAGTCGAGGGGCTTCAGAGATACGCAGTATTTT.

This clonotype was seen ten or more times. This rearrangement joins TRBV6-5 to TRBJ1-1; D is unresolved. V gave up 5 bases and J gave up 3 bases, with 16 bases separating them. The CDR3 sequence is 15 residues long. CDR1 and CDR2 (germline): MNHEY, SVGAGI. The CDR3, as DNA: TGTGCCAGCAGTCCTGGTCTTTATAGGTACACTGAAGCTTTCTTT. It codes for CASSPGLYRYTEAFF.

V gene TRBV5-1 combines with J gene TRBJ1-2; D is perhaps TRBD1 (5 bases). CDR3 length: 15 residues. The germline CDR1 and CDR2 sequences are SGHRS and YFSETQ. V was cut by 3 bases and J by 6 bases, with 18 bases left in between. The CDR3 reads CASSWVAGLYNGYTF. CDR3 DNA: TGCGCCAGCAGCTGGGTCGCGGGACTGTACAATGGCTACACCTTC.

The chain recombines TRBV6-5 with TRBJ1-4, with D perhaps TRBD1 (5 bases). Looked up from germline, CDR1 is MNHEY and CDR2 is SVGAGI. The ends were cut back, 5 bases at V and 8 bases at J, with 15 bases in the middle. The CDR3 covers 14 residues. The CDR3 DNA reads as TGTGCCAGCAGTCCTACAGGATATACGGAAAAACTGTTTTTT. It encodes CASSPTGYTEKLFF.